The rows below give T cell receptor beta chains drawn from one sample of a study of blood T cell repertoires in COVID-19. This table comes from immunoSEQ multiplex PCR, and its TCRdb copy is limited to in-frame clones, with some not included. The sample has about 180,000 clones; 80% to 90% are singletons. The material sequenced was peripheral blood. All receptors come from a man aged 35 to 55 with active or convalescent COVID-19. Each CDR3 is given with its conserved first and last residue. D genes are given only for firm matches. Some rows have no size entry. The others give once, few or many, or a class for an expanded clone.

J gene,D gene,V gene,clone size,CDR3 DNA,CDR3 protein
TRBJ1-1,TRBD1,TRBV19,few,TGTGCCAGTAGTCCGGGACAGGGGAACACTGAAGCTTTCTTT,CASSPGQGNTEAFF
TRBJ2-3,NA,TRBV2,NA,TGTGCCAGCAGTGGGAGTTTTGTAGAGTATTTT,CASSGSFVEYF
TRBJ1-5,TRBD1,TRBV6-5,NA,TGTGCCAGCAGAGGGACAGGGGGCAATCAGCCCCAGCATTTT,CASRGTGGNQPQHF
TRBJ1-6,TRBD1,TRBV18,few,TGTGCCAGCTCACTAGCCTGGACAGGGCGGAATTCACCCCTCCACTTT,CASSLAWTGRNSPLHF
TRBJ2-3,TRBD2,TRBV24-1,NA,TGTGCCACCAGTGGACCTAGCGGGGGGGCCTCGGATACGCAGTATTTT,CATSGPSGGASDTQYF
TRBJ2-3,TRBD2,TRBV7-3,NA,TGTGCCAGCAGCTCAAGCGGGGGCTCAGATACGCAGTATTTT,CASSSSGGSDTQYF
TRBJ2-7,NA,TRBV4-2,NA,TGTGCCAGCAGCCAAGTACCGGAGAGCTCCTACGAGCAGTACTTC,CASSQVPESSYEQYF
TRBJ2-7,NA,TRBV7-9,once,TGTGCCAGCAGCCACTCTATAATTCCCTACGAGCAGTACTTC,CASSHSIIPYEQYF
TRBJ1-2,TRBD1,TRBV5-6,NA,TGTGCCAGCAGCGACCTGGGACAGTCCTATGGCTACACCTTC,CASSDLGQSYGYTF
TRBJ1-2,TRBD1,TRBV28,NA,TGTGCCAGCAGGGAAAGGACGGGACAGGGCGACTATGGCTACACCTTC,CASRERTGQGDYGYTF
TRBJ1-4,NA,TRBV4-3,NA,TGCGCCAGCAGCCAAGAGGTGGGCAGGGTCGGGGAAAAACTGTTTTTT,CASSQEVGRVGEKLFF
TRBJ2-5,TRBD1,TRBV5-1,NA,TGCGCCAGCACCTTGACAGGGGCCGTGCAAGAGACCCAGTACTTC,CASTLTGAVQETQYF
TRBJ2-2,TRBD2,TRBV6-2/TRBV6-3,NA,TGTGCCAGCAGTTACGAAAGCGGGGGAACCGGGGAGCTGTTTTTT,CASSYESGGTGELFF
TRBJ1-3,NA,TRBV5-5,few,TGTGCCAGCAGCTTGCAGCCAGGGGCTGGAAACACCATATATTTT,CASSLQPGAGNTIYF
TRBJ2-2,NA,TRBV11-3,NA,TGTGCCAGCAGCCCGCGATTCGTGGACACCGGGGAGCTGTTTTTT,CASSPRFVDTGELFF
TRBJ1-1,NA,TRBV5-1,NA,TGCGCCAGCAGCCTTCAGGGGACTGAAGCTTTCTTT,CASSLQGTEAFF
TRBJ2-4,NA,TRBV24-1,NA,TGTGCCACCACCTGGGGGGTCACTAGTCTGTCTCAAGCCAAAAACATTCAGTACTTC,CATTWGVTSLSQAKNIQYF
TRBJ1-1,NA,TRBV10-3,NA,TGTGCCATCAGTGAGCCTGGTAAGAAGGGGGTTGCTGAAGCTTTCTTT,CAISEPGKKGVAEAFF
TRBJ1-1,NA,TRBV4-1,NA,TGCGCCAGCAGCCAAATAAGAGAGAACACTGAAGCTTTCTTT,CASSQIRENTEAFF
TRBJ1-2,NA,TRBV19,NA,TGTGCCAGTAGTATAGCTGGGGGCGGTAACTATGGCTACACCTTC,CASSIAGGGNYGYTF
TRBJ2-7,NA,TRBV30,once,TGTGCCTGGAGTTCCGGGGCGCGGGGTTACGAGCAGTACTTC,CAWSSGARGYEQYF
TRBJ2-7,TRBD2,TRBV4-1,NA,TGCGCCAGCAGCCTCGGGCCCCCCGGACTAGCGGCTTCCTACGAGCAGTACTTC,CASSLGPPGLAASYEQYF